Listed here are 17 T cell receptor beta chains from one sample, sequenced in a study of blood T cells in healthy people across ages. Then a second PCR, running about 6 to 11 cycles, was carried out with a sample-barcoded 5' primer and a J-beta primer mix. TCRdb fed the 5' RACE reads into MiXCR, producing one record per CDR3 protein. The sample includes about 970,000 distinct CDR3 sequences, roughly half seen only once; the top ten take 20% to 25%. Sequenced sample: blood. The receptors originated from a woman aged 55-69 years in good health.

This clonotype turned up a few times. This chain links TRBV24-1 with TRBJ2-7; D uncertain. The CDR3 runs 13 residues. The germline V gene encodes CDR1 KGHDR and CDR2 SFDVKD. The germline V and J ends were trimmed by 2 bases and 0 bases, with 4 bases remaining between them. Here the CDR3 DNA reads TGTGCCACCAGTGATTACAGCTCCTACGAGCAGTACTTC. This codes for CATSDYSSYEQYF.

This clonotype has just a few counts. This CDR3 is CASSQDHQGGEQYF. The CDR3 DNA is TGCGCCAGCAGCCAAGATCACCAGGGCGGCGAGCAGTACTTC. This chain joins TRBV4-1 and TRBJ2-7, with D possibly matching TRBD1 (5 bases). The ends were cut back, 0 bases at V and 6 bases at J, with 12 bases in the middle. The CDR3 runs to 14 residues. Germline V gene sequence: CDR1 MGHRA, CDR2 YSYEKL.

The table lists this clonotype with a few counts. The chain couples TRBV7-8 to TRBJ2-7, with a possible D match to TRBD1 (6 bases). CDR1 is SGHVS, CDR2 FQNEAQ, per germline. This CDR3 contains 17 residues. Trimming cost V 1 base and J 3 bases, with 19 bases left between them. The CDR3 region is CASSLEGVLNDVYEQYF. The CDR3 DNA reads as TGTGCCAGCAGCTTAGAGGGGGTTTTGAATGACGTCTACGAGCAGTACTTC.

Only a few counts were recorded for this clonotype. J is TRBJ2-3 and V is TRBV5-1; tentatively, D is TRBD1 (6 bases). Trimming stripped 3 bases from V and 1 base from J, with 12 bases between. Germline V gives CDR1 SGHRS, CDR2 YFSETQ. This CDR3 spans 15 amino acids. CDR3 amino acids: CASSWDTRGTDTQYF. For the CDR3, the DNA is TGCGCCAGCAGCTGGGACACCCGAGGCACAGATACGCAGTATTTT.

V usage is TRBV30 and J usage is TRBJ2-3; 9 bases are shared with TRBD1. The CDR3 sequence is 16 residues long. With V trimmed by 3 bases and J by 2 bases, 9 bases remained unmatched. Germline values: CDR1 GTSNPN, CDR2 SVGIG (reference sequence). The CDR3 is CAWSSGQGGYTDTQYF. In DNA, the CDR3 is TGTGCCTGGAGCTCGGGACAGGGAGGGTACACAGATACGCAGTATTTT.

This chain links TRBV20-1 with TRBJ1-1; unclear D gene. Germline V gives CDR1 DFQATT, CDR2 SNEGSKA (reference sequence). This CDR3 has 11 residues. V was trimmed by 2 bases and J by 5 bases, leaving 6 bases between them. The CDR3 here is CSARTSTEAFF. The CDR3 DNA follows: TGCAGTGCTAGAACCTCTACTGAAGCTTTCTTT.

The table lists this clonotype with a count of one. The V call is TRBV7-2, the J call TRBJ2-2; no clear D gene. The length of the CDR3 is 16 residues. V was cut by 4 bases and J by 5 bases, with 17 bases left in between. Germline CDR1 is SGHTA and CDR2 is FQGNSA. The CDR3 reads CASSSNWGIGTGELFF. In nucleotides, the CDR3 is TGTGCCAGCAGCTCCAACTGGGGTATCGGGACCGGGGAGCTGTTTTTT.

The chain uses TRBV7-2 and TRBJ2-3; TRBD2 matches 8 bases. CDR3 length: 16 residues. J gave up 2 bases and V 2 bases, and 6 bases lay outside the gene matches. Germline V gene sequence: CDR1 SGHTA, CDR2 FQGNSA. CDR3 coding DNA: TGTGCCAGCAGCTTACGGAGTAGCGGGATCACAGATACGCAGTATTTT. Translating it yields CASSLRSSGITDTQYF.

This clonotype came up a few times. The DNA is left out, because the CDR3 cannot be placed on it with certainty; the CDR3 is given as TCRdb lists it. The CDR3 sequence: CASRLGTGLAESSGANVLTF. The chain combines TRBV12-3 or TRBV12-4 with TRBJ2-6; TRBD2 is the table's D call and was not checked against the DNA. The CDR3 region is 20 residues in length, termini included.

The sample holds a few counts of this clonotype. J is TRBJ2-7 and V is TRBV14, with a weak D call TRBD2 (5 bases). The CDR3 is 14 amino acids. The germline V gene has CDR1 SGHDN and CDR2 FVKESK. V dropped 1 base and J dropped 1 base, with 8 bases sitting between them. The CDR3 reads CASSQGGPSYEQYF. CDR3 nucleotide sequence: TGTGCCAGCAGCCAAGGAGGGCCTTCCTACGAGCAGTACTTC.

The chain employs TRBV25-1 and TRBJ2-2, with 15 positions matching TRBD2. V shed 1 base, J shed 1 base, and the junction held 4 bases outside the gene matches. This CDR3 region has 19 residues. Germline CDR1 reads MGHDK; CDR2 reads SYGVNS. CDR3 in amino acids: CASSESGLAGGWNTGELFF. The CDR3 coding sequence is TGTGCCAGCAGTGAATCCGGACTAGCGGGAGGGTGGAACACCGGGGAGCTGTTTTTT.

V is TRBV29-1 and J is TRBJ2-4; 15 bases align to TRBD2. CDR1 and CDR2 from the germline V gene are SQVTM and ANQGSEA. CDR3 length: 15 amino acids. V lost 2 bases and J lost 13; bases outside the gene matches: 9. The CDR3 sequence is CSVEPTGLAGGKQYF. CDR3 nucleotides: TGCAGCGTTGAACCAACGGGACTAGCGGGAGGTAAGCAGTACTTC.

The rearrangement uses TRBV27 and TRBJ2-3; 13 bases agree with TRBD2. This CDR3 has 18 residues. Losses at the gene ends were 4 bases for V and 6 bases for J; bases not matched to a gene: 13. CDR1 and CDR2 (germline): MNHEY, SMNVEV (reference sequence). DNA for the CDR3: TGTGCCAGCAGTTCCACCGGGACTAGCGGGAAAAGAGGTGATACGCAGTATTTT. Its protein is CASSSTGTSGKRGDTQYF.

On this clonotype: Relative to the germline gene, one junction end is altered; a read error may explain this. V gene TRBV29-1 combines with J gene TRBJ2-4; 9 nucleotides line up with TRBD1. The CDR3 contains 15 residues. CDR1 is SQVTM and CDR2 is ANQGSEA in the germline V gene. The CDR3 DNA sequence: TGCAGCGTTGGGGAGACAGGGGGGGCCAAAAACACTCAGTACTTC. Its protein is CSVGETGGAKNTQYF.

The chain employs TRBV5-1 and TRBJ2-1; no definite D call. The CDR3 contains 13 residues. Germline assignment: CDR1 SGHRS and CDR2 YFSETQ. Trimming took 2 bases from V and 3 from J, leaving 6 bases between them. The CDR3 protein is CASSFPDYNEQFF. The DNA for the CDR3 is TGCGCCAGCAGCTTCCCAGACTACAATGAGCAGTTCTTC. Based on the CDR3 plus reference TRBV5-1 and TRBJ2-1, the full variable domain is KAGVTQTPRYLIKTRGQQVTLSCSPISGHRSVSWYQQTPGQGLQFLFEYFSETQRNKGNFPGRFSGRQFSNSRSEMNVSTLELGDSALYLCASSFPDYNEQFFGPGTRLTVL.

The CDR3 sequence: CASSLFAGANGYTF. For the CDR3, the DNA is TGTGCCAGCAGTTTATTCGCAGGGGCGAATGGCTACACCTTC. The chain employs TRBV28 and TRBJ1-2; tentatively, D is TRBD1 (6 bases). Germline-derived CDR1 and CDR2 are MDHEN and SYDVKM. V lost 1 base and J 6 bases, leaving 12 bases between the germline ends. The CDR3 totals 14 residues.

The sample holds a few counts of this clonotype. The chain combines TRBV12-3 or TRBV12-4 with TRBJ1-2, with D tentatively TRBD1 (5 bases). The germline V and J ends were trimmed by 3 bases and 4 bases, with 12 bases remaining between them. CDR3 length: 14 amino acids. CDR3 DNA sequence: TGTGCCAGCAGTTTTCAGGGCCTCTTCTATGGCTACACCTTC. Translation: CASSFQGLFYGYTF.